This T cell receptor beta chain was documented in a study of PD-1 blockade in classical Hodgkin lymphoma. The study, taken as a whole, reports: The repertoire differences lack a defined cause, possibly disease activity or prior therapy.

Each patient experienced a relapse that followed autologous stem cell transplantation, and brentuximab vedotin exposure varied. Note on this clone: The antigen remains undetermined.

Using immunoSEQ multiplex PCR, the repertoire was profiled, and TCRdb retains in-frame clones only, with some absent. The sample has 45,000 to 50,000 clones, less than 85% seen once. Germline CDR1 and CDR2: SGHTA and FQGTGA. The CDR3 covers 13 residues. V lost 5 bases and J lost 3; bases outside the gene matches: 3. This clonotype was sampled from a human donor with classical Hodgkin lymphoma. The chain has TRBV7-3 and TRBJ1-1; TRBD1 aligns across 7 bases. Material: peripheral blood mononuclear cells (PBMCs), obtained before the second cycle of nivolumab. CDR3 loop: CASSTDRDTEAFF. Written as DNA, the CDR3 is TGTGCCAGCAGCACTGACAGGGACACTGAAGCTTTCTTT.